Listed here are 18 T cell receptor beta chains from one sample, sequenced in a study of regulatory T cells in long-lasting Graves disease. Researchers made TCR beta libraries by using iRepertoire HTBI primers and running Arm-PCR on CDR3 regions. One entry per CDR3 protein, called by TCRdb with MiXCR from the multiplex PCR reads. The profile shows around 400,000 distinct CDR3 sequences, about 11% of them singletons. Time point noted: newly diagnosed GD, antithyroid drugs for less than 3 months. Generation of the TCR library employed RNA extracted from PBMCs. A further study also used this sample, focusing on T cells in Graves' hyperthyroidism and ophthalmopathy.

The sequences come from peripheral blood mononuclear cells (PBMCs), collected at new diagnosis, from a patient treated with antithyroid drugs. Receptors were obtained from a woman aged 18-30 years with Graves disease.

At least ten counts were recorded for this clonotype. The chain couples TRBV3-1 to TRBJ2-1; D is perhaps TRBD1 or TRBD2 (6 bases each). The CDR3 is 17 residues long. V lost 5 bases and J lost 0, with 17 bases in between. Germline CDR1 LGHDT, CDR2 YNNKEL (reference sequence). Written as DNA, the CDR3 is TGTGCCAGCAGCTCCAATACGAGGGGGGCCTCCTACAATGAGCAGTTCTTC. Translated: CASSSNTRGASYNEQFF.

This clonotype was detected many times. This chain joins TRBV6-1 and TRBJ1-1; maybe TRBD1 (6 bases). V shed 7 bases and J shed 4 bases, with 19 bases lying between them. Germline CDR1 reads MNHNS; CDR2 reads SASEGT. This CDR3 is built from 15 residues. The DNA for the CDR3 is TGTGCCAGCACCAAGGGGGGGCCACCCCGCACTGAAGCTTTCTTT. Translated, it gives CASTKGGPPRTEAFF.

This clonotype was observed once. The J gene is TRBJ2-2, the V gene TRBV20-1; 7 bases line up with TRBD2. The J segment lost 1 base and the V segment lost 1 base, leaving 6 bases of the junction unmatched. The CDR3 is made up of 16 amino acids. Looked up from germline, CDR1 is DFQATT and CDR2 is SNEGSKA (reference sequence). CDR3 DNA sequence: TGCAGTGCTAGAGGAGTGGGCGGGGGGAACACCGGGGAGCTGTTTTTT. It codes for CSARGVGGGNTGELFF.

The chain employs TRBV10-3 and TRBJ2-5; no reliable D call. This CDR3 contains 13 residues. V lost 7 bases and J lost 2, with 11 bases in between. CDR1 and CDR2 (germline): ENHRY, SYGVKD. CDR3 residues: CAIKYDLQETQYF. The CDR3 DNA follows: TGTGCCATCAAATACGATTTACAAGAGACCCAGTACTTC.

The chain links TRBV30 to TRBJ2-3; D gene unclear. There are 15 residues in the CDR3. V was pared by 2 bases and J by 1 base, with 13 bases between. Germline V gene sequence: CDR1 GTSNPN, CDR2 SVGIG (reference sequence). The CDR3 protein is CAWSQAILRTDTQYF. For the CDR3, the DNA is TGTGCCTGGAGTCAGGCCATCCTACGCACAGATACGCAGTATTTT.

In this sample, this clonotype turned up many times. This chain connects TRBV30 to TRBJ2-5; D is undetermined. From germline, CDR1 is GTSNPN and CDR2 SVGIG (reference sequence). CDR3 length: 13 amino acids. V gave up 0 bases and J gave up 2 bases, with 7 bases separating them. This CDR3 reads CAWSVLLQETQYF. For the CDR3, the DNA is TGTGCCTGGAGTGTACTTTTGCAAGAGACCCAGTACTTC. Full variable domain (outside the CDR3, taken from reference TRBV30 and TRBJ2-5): SQTIHQWPATLVQPVGSPLSLECTVEGTSNPNLYWYRQAAGRGLQLLFYSVGIGQISSEVPQNLSASRPQDRQFILSSKKLLLSDSGFYLCAWSVLLQETQYFGPGTRLLVL.

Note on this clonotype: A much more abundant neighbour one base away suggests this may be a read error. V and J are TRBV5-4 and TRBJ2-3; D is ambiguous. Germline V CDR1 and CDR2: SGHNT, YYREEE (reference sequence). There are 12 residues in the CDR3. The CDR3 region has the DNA TGTGCCAACAGCTTGGAGTCAGATACGCAGTATTTT. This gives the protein CANSLESDTQYF.

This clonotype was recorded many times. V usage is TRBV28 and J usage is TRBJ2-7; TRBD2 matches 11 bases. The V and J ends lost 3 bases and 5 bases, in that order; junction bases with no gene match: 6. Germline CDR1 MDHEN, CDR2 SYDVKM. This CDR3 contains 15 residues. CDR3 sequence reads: CASSLILAGADEQYF. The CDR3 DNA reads TGTGCCAGCAGTTTGATACTAGCGGGAGCCGACGAGCAGTACTTC.

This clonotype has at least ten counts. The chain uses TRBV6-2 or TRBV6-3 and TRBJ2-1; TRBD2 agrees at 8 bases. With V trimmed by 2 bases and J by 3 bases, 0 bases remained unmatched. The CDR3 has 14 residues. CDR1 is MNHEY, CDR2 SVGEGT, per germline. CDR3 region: CASSYGTSYNEQFF. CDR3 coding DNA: TGTGCCAGCAGTTACGGGACTAGCTACAATGAGCAGTTCTTC.

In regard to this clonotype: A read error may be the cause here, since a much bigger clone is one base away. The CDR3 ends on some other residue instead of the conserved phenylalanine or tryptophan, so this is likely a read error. The CDR3 coding sequence is TGTGCCAGCAGGGAAGGACACTACGAGCAGTACTGC. The encoded protein is CASREGHYEQYC. The chain is built from TRBV28 and TRBJ2-7, with a tentative D call TRBD1 (5 bases). From germline, CDR1 is MDHEN and CDR2 SYDVKM. This CDR3 is built from 12 residues. Trimming took off 6 bases at V and 3 bases at J, with 9 bases between the two ends.

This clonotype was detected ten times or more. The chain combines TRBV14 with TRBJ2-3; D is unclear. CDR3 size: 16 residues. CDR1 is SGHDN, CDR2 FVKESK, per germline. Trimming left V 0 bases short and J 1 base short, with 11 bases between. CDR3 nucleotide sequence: TGTGCCAGCAGCCAAGATTCAGCCCTAGGCACAGATACGCAGTATTTT. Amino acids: CASSQDSALGTDTQYF.

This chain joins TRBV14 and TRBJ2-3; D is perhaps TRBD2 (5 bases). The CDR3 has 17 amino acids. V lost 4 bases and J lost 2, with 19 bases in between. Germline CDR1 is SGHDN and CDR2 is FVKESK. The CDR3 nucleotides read TGTGCCAGCAGCCCTCAAACCCAGCGGTACTCCACAGATACGCAGTATTTT. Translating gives CASSPQTQRYSTDTQYF.

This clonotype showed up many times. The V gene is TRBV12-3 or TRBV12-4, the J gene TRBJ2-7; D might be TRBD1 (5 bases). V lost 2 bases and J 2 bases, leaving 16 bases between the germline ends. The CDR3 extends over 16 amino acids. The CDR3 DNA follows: TGTGCCAGCAGTTTACTGTCTGGCAGGGCCACCTACGAGCAGTACTTC. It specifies CASSLLSGRATYEQYF.

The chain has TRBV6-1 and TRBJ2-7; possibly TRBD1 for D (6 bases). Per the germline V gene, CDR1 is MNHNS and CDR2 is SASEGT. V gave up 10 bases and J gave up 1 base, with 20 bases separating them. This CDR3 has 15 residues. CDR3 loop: CATNQWGHESYEQYV. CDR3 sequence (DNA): TGTGCCACCAACCAATGGGGACACGAGTCCTACGAGCAGTACGTC.

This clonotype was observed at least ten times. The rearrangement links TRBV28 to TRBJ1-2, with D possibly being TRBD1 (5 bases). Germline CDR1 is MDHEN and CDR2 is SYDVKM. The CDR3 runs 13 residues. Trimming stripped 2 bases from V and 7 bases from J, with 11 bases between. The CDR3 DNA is TGTGCCAGCAGTTTAGGAGGGGCCTCTGGCTACACCTTC. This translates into CASSLGGASGYTF.

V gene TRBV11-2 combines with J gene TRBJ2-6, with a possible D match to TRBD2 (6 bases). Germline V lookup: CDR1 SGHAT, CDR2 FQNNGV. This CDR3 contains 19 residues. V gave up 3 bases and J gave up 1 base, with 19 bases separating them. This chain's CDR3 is CASSLGRGSSDSGANVLTF. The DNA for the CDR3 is TGTGCCAGCAGCTTGGGGCGGGGCAGTTCGGATTCTGGGGCCAACGTCCTGACTTTC.

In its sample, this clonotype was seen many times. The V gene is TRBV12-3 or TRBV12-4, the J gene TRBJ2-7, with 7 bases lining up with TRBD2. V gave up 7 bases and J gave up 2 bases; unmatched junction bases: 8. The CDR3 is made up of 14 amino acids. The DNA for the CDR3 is TGTGCCAGCACCCTAGCGGCCTCGACCTACGAGCAGTACTTC. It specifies CASTLAASTYEQYF.

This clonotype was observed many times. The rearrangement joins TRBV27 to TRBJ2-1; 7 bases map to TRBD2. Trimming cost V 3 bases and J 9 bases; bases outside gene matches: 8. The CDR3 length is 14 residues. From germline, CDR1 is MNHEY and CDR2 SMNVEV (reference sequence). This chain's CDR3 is CASSFGSAGSEQFF. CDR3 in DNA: TGTGCCAGCAGTTTTGGATCAGCGGGAAGTGAGCAGTTCTTC.